This T cell receptor (beta chain) originates from a study of CXCR3-negative and CXCR3-positive naive CD8 T cells. Study-level background: The libraries yielded around 140 million TRB reads, about 1.5 +/- 0.3 million each.

Study-wide points: Memory CD8+ cells showed much lower diversity, while both naive subsets displayed comparably high diversity. More hydrophobic TRB CDR3s were found in CXCR3-positive naive cells than in CXCR3-negative naive cells.

Triplicate sorts of some 300,000 cells per CD8+ subset. UMI-tagged TRB cDNA libraries were built via 5' RACE. TCRdb reanalyzed the 5' RACE reads, giving one entry per CDR3 protein sequence and no DNA. The ten top clones account for roughly 0.99%, within a sample of approximately 98,000 distinct CDR3 sequences. This CDR3 has 14 amino acids. The germline V gene has CDR1 MNHGY and CDR2 SAAAGT. To note about this clonotype: Its antigen is as yet unknown.

The TCR sequence derives from a human donor in good health. Some clones in this sample may be carry-over from other donors' samples. The material sequenced was naive CXCR3+ CD8+ T cells from blood. Stated subset: CD45RO-CCR7+CD27+CD95- naive CD8+ T cells expressing CXCR3 (TNR3+). J is TRBJ1-1 and V is TRBV6-8; checking the TCRdb D call of TRBD1 is not possible without DNA. The CDR3 loop is CASSWTGWATEAFF.